This is a list of T cell receptor beta chains from one sample in a study of T cell repertoires in cytomegalovirus infection. These receptors are not linked to any known antigen. TCRdb ran MiXCR on the reads and lists one entry per CDR3 protein. This sample yields some 700,000 distinct CDR3 sequences, of which around 30% are seen a single time; 18% belongs to the top ten. The specimen was cultured PBMCs, collected from culture after CMV antigen stimulation. These receptors were collected from a human donor in good health (CMV status not recorded). Some clones in this sample may be carry-over from other donors' samples. CDR3s include the opening cysteine and the closing phenylalanine or tryptophan. The order of the fields is D gene, V gene, J gene, clone size, CDR3 DNA, CDR3 protein. D genes are given only for firm matches. Size is stated for part of the rows, as once, few or many counts, or as a class when the clone is expanded.

d_call: TRBD2
v_call: TRBV7-2
j_call: TRBJ2-2
clone_size: -
cdr3_nt: TGTGCCAGCAGCCTACTCGGCGGGAGGGCCACCGGGGAGCTGTTTTTT
cdr3_aa: CASSLLGGRATGELFF

d_call: -
v_call: TRBV7-2
j_call: TRBJ2-5
clone_size: many
cdr3_nt: TGTGCCAGCAGCTTAGCGCAGACCCAGTACTTC
cdr3_aa: CASSLAQTQYF

d_call: TRBD2
v_call: TRBV20-1
j_call: TRBJ2-5
clone_size: -
cdr3_nt: TGCAGTGCTAGACCATTTGGCCTAGCGGAAGAGACCCAGTACTTC
cdr3_aa: CSARPFGLAEETQYF

d_call: -
v_call: TRBV7-9
j_call: TRBJ1-1
clone_size: -
cdr3_nt: TGTGCCAGCAGCTCCGCAGGAAAAGCTTTCTTT
cdr3_aa: CASSSAGKAFF

d_call: TRBD1
v_call: TRBV7-8
j_call: TRBJ1-6
clone_size: many
cdr3_nt: TGTGCCAGCAGCCACGGACAGGGGGCGATTTCCTATAATTCACCCCTCCACTTT
cdr3_aa: CASSHGQGAISYNSPLHF

d_call: TRBD1
v_call: TRBV20-1
j_call: TRBJ2-1
clone_size: few
cdr3_nt: TGCAGTGCTAGAGATGGGGCAGGGGGCAGTGAGCAGTTCTTC
cdr3_aa: CSARDGAGGSEQFF

d_call: -
v_call: TRBV7-2
j_call: TRBJ2-3
clone_size: few
cdr3_nt: TGTGCCAGCAGCTTTAGCGGCCAGCGGGCGGCGGATACGCAGTATTTT
cdr3_aa: CASSFSGQRAADTQYF

d_call: -
v_call: TRBV12-3/TRBV12-4
j_call: TRBJ1-1
clone_size: -
cdr3_nt: TGTGCCAGCAGTTTAGTCCCCCCTGCTGAAGCTTTCTTT
cdr3_aa: CASSLVPPAEAFF

d_call: -
v_call: TRBV7-6
j_call: TRBJ2-7
clone_size: once
cdr3_nt: TGTGCCAGCAGTCGAAGGGGACTCCTCTCCGAGCAGTACTTC
cdr3_aa: CASSRRGLLSEQYF

d_call: -
v_call: TRBV10-2
j_call: TRBJ2-7
clone_size: few
cdr3_nt: TGCGCCAGCAGTGAGTCGACTCCCAGCGAGCAGTACTTC
cdr3_aa: CASSESTPSEQYF

d_call: -
v_call: TRBV9
j_call: TRBJ2-3
clone_size: -
cdr3_nt: TGTGCCAGCAGCGTAGGTGGGGTAGACACAGATACGCAGTATTTT
cdr3_aa: CASSVGGVDTDTQYF

d_call: -
v_call: TRBV6-2/TRBV6-3
j_call: TRBJ2-7
clone_size: -
cdr3_nt: TGTGCCAGCAGTTACTCTGGGCAAACCTACGAGCAGTACTTC
cdr3_aa: CASSYSGQTYEQYF

d_call: -
v_call: TRBV5-5
j_call: TRBJ2-5
clone_size: few
cdr3_nt: TGTGCCAGCAGCCACCGGGACTGGTACCAAGAGACCCAGTACTTC
cdr3_aa: CASSHRDWYQETQYF

d_call: -
v_call: TRBV7-8
j_call: TRBJ1-4
clone_size: -
cdr3_nt: TGTGCCAGCAGCTTAGCCCGGAGCGGCGGGACTAGCAATGAAAAACTGTTTTTT
cdr3_aa: CASSLARSGGTSNEKLFF

d_call: -
v_call: TRBV20-1
j_call: TRBJ2-7
clone_size: few
cdr3_nt: TGCAGTGCCCACGGACAAGCCTACGAGCAGTACTTC
cdr3_aa: CSAHGQAYEQYF

d_call: -
v_call: TRBV12-3/TRBV12-4
j_call: TRBJ2-7
clone_size: -
cdr3_nt: TGTGCCAGCAGTTTATACGCCCCCTACGAGCAGTACTTC
cdr3_aa: CASSLYAPYEQYF

d_call: TRBD1
v_call: TRBV4-3
j_call: TRBJ2-7
clone_size: few
cdr3_nt: TGCGCCAGCAGCCAAGACCCCAGGGGGCAGGGGCACGAGCAGTACTTC
cdr3_aa: CASSQDPRGQGHEQYF

d_call: TRBD2
v_call: TRBV11-2
j_call: TRBJ2-3
clone_size: few
cdr3_nt: TGTGCCAGCAGCTTCCCCGGGAGGAATACGCAGTATTTT
cdr3_aa: CASSFPGRNTQYF

d_call: -
v_call: TRBV20-1
j_call: TRBJ2-3
clone_size: -
cdr3_nt: TGCAGTGCACCCGGCTATGCGGGACTCACAGATACGCAGTATTTT
cdr3_aa: CSAPGYAGLTDTQYF

d_call: -
v_call: TRBV20-1
j_call: TRBJ1-5
clone_size: once
cdr3_nt: TGCAGTGCGCTAGGGGCGGGACAAGTAGCGCCCCAGCATTTT
cdr3_aa: CSALGAGQVAPQHF

d_call: -
v_call: TRBV5-4
j_call: TRBJ2-5
clone_size: few
cdr3_nt: TGTGCCAGCAGTTTACCCGGGGCGGTACAAGAGACCCAGTACTTC
cdr3_aa: CASSLPGAVQETQYF

d_call: -
v_call: TRBV19
j_call: TRBJ1-4
clone_size: -
cdr3_nt: TGTGCCAGTCGCGGGATGGGGAGTAATGAAAAACTGTTTTTT
cdr3_aa: CASRGMGSNEKLFF

d_call: -
v_call: TRBV11-3
j_call: TRBJ1-1
clone_size: -
cdr3_nt: TGTGCCAGCAGCCAAACAGGTCACACTGAAGCTTTCTTT
cdr3_aa: CASSQTGHTEAFF

d_call: -
v_call: TRBV19
j_call: TRBJ2-7
clone_size: -
cdr3_nt: TGTGCCAGTAGTATATTTTCGGGGGCCCCGACCTACGAGCAGTACTTC
cdr3_aa: CASSIFSGAPTYEQYF

d_call: TRBD2
v_call: TRBV19
j_call: TRBJ2-2
clone_size: -
cdr3_nt: TGTGCCAGTAGTTTGCTAGCGGGAGGGGTCACCGGGGAGCTGTTTTTT
cdr3_aa: CASSLLAGGVTGELFF

d_call: -
v_call: TRBV5-3
j_call: TRBJ2-7
clone_size: -
cdr3_nt: TGTGCCAGCAGCCGATGGGTAGCGGACGAGCAGTACTTC
cdr3_aa: CASSRWVADEQYF

d_call: -
v_call: TRBV7-2
j_call: TRBJ2-5
clone_size: -
cdr3_nt: TGTGCCAGCAGCTACTACACCCAAGAGACCCAGTACTTC
cdr3_aa: CASSYYTQETQYF

d_call: -
v_call: TRBV10-3
j_call: TRBJ1-6
clone_size: -
cdr3_nt: TGTGCCATCAGCACAGGGCAATCACCCCTCCACTTT
cdr3_aa: CAISTGQSPLHF

d_call: TRBD1
v_call: TRBV10-3
j_call: TRBJ1-6
clone_size: few
cdr3_nt: TGTGCCACCGGGGACAGACTTTCGTATTCACCCCTCCACTTT
cdr3_aa: CATGDRLSYSPLHF

d_call: -
v_call: TRBV28
j_call: TRBJ1-5
clone_size: -
cdr3_nt: TGTGCCAGCAGTCTGAGCCAACAGGGCCCGCGGCCCCAGCATTTT
cdr3_aa: CASSLSQQGPRPQHF

d_call: TRBD1
v_call: TRBV6-2/TRBV6-3
j_call: TRBJ1-5
clone_size: -
cdr3_nt: TGTGCCAGCAGCCCCACAGGGGGGATAAATCAGCCCCAGCATTTT
cdr3_aa: CASSPTGGINQPQHF

d_call: TRBD2
v_call: TRBV12-3/TRBV12-4
j_call: TRBJ2-7
clone_size: -
cdr3_nt: TGTGCCAGCAGTTTAGTTTCCCTAGCGGGCTCCTACGAGCAGTACTTC
cdr3_aa: CASSLVSLAGSYEQYF

d_call: -
v_call: TRBV4-3
j_call: TRBJ1-5
clone_size: -
cdr3_nt: TGCGCCAGCAGCCAAGGTCGGGCGGGGCCCCAGCATTTT
cdr3_aa: CASSQGRAGPQHF

d_call: -
v_call: TRBV11-2
j_call: TRBJ2-1
clone_size: -
cdr3_nt: TGTGCCAGCAGCTATCTCTCCGGGGGCTACAATGAGCAGTTCTTC
cdr3_aa: CASSYLSGGYNEQFF

d_call: -
v_call: TRBV14
j_call: TRBJ2-2
clone_size: once
cdr3_nt: TGTGCCAGCAGTCCTCGACAGATATTAAACACCGGGGAGCTGTTTTTT
cdr3_aa: CASSPRQILNTGELFF

d_call: TRBD2
v_call: TRBV7-9
j_call: TRBJ2-5
clone_size: -
cdr3_nt: TGTGCCACCGGCGGGAGACACGCACAAGAGACCCAGTACTTC
cdr3_aa: CATGGRHAQETQYF

d_call: TRBD1
v_call: TRBV20-1
j_call: TRBJ1-4
clone_size: -
cdr3_nt: TGCAGTGCTATGACCTTTACAGGGGAAAATGAAAAACTGTTTTTT
cdr3_aa: CSAMTFTGENEKLFF

d_call: TRBD2
v_call: TRBV20-1
j_call: TRBJ2-1
clone_size: -
cdr3_nt: TGCAGTGAGGGGACTGACGGGGGGAATGAGCAGTTCTTC
cdr3_aa: CSEGTDGGNEQFF

d_call: -
v_call: TRBV7-7
j_call: TRBJ2-3
clone_size: -
cdr3_nt: TGTGCCAGCAGCTTATCGATCACTGACACAGATACGCAGTATTTT
cdr3_aa: CASSLSITDTDTQYF

d_call: -
v_call: TRBV7-2
j_call: TRBJ2-7
clone_size: many
cdr3_nt: TGTGCCAGCAGCTTAGTGCTCTACGAGCAGTACTTC
cdr3_aa: CASSLVLYEQYF

d_call: -
v_call: TRBV5-8
j_call: TRBJ1-5
clone_size: -
cdr3_nt: TGTGCCAGCAGCTTGGAGCCCTTAATGGATCAGCCCCAGCATTTT
cdr3_aa: CASSLEPLMDQPQHF

d_call: -
v_call: TRBV19
j_call: TRBJ2-2
clone_size: -
cdr3_nt: TGTGCCAGTAGTATAGATCAGGCAGCTAACACCGGGGAGCTGTTTTTT
cdr3_aa: CASSIDQAANTGELFF

d_call: -
v_call: TRBV7-2
j_call: TRBJ1-3
clone_size: many
cdr3_nt: TGTGCCAGCTCCGGCGGGGGGAACACCATATATTTT
cdr3_aa: CASSGGGNTIYF

d_call: TRBD1
v_call: TRBV6-5
j_call: TRBJ2-1
clone_size: -
cdr3_nt: TGTGCCAGCAGCCGAGACAGGGAACCCCCTCTAAATGAGCAGTTCTTC
cdr3_aa: CASSRDREPPLNEQFF

d_call: -
v_call: TRBV7-2
j_call: TRBJ1-6
clone_size: few
cdr3_nt: TGTGCCAGCAGCCCCGTTGCCGGCCGAAAGAGCTCCTATAATTCACCCCTCCACTTT
cdr3_aa: CASSPVAGRKSSYNSPLHF

d_call: TRBD2
v_call: TRBV4-1
j_call: TRBJ2-2
clone_size: -
cdr3_nt: TGCGCCAGCAGCCTACAAGCGGGAGCGGCCGGGGAGCTGTTTTTT
cdr3_aa: CASSLQAGAAGELFF